This T cell receptor (beta chain) was sequenced during a study of blood T cells in healthy people across ages. Study-wide results and limits: The long-lived group displayed more naive CD4+ cells, plus higher diversity, than the aged donors did. Conclusively comparing naive with antigen-experienced cells was impossible with unsorted PBMCs.

As to this clonotype: Its antigen is as yet unknown.

The authors ran a second PCR of about 6 to 11 cycles using a sample-barcoded 5' primer and a J-beta primer mix. Using its own MiXCR run on the 5' RACE reads, TCRdb lists one record per CDR3 protein. The sample contains hundreds of thousands of distinct CDR3 sequences, just over 55% of which appear only once. CDR1 LGHNA and CDR2 YNFKEQ come from the germline V gene. The CDR3 runs to 14 residues. The junction had 17 bases not matched to a gene; V was cut back by 8 bases and J by 11 bases. Investigators took around 11 milliliters of peripheral blood from every donor. Each sample yielded at least 5.5 micrograms of PBMC total RNA.

V gene TRBV4-2 combines with J gene TRBJ2-5, with 7 bases fitting TRBD2. Sequencing was performed on blood. The TCR sequence derives from a middle-aged man in good health. Here the CDR3 reads CASGTMGAANEQYF. Here the CDR3 DNA reads TGTGCCAGCGGGACTATGGGAGCGGCCAATGAGCAGTACTTC.